These 21 T cell receptor beta chains originate from one sample sequenced in a study of blood T cell repertoires in COVID-19. Libraries were prepared by immunoSEQ multiplex PCR; TCRdb keeps only in-frame clonotypes and omits some of them. Of 150,000 to 160,000 clones in the sample, less than 95% are singletons; the top ten hold 0.55%. The sequenced material came from peripheral blood. The receptors stem from a man aged 45-60 years with acute or convalescent COVID-19.

This sequence joins TRBV19 and TRBJ1-1, with D unresolved. CDR1 and CDR2 (germline): LNHDA, SQIVND (reference sequence). The CDR3 loop spans 14 amino acids. V gave up 7 bases and J gave up 3 bases, with 15 bases separating them. The CDR3 region has the DNA TGTGCCAGTACCCTCCGGTCCCGGGACACTGAAGCTTTCTTT. This translates into CASTLRSRDTEAFF.

The chain employs TRBV6-6 and TRBJ2-5, with D possibly TRBD1 on 6 matching bases. V dropped 5 bases and J dropped 5 bases, with 18 bases sitting between them. The CDR3 contains 15 residues. The V gene's germline CDR1 is MNHNY and CDR2 SVGAGI (reference sequence). The CDR3 protein is CASSGGRGLAETQYF. For the CDR3, the DNA is TGTGCCAGCAGTGGGGGCCGGGGATTGGCTGAGACCCAGTACTTC.

The CDR3 nucleotides are TGCGCCAGCAGCCAAGTGGGATTAGCGGCCTACAATGAGCAGTTCTTC. Encoded protein: CASSQVGLAAYNEQFF. The V call is TRBV4-1, the J call TRBJ2-1, with D possibly TRBD2 on 6 matching bases. V lost 1 base to trimming and J lost 2 bases, with 12 bases between them. Germline CDR1 is MGHRA and CDR2 is YSYEKL. The CDR3 loop spans 16 amino acids.

CDR3 protein: CASSAVALPGGTDTQYF. The CDR3, as DNA: TGTGCCAGCAGCGCAGTGGCCCTCCCAGGGGGCACAGATACGCAGTATTTT. The J gene is TRBJ2-3, the V gene TRBV9, with a tentative D call TRBD1 (6 bases). Per the germline V gene, CDR1 is SGDLS and CDR2 is YYNGEE. The V end was cut by 3 bases, the J end by 1 base, with 18 bases between. The CDR3 sequence is 17 residues long. The whole variable domain, filled in from reference TRBV9 and TRBJ2-3, reads DSGVTQTPKHLITATGQRVTLRCSPRSGDLSVYWYQQSLDQGLQFLIQYYNGEERAKGNILERFSAQQFPDLHSELNLSSLELGDSALYFCASSAVALPGGTDTQYFGPGTRLTVL.

This rearrangement joins TRBV19 to TRBJ1-1; TRBD1 might be the D (6 bases). CDR1 is LNHDA, CDR2 SQIVND, per germline (reference sequence). V was shortened by 5 bases and J by 4 bases, with 11 bases between the two germline ends. The CDR3 extends over 13 amino acids. The CDR3 nucleotides are TGTGCCAGTAGTCCCACAGGGACCACTGAAGCTTTCTTT. Encoded protein: CASSPTGTTEAFF.

The chain employs TRBV2 and TRBJ2-7, with TRBD2 as a possible D gene (6 bases). V lost 10 bases, J lost 7 bases, and 14 bases lay in between. The CDR3 runs 11 residues. The germline V gene encodes CDR1 SNHLY and CDR2 FYNNEI. The DNA of the CDR3 is TGTGCCACCGGGGGTTACACGGAGCAGTACGTC. Translated, it gives CATGGYTEQYV.

The rearrangement uses TRBV6-4 and TRBJ2-1; the D gene is possibly TRBD1 (5 bases). Trimming cost V 5 bases and J 2 bases, with 7 bases left between them. The CDR3 has 13 residues. Germline V gene data show CDR1 as MRHNA and CDR2 as SNTAGT. CDR3 loop: CASSRGTYNEQFF. DNA for the CDR3: TGTGCCAGCAGTAGGGGAACCTACAATGAGCAGTTCTTC.

The rearrangement links TRBV30 to TRBJ2-5, with D tentatively TRBD1 (6 bases). V lost 8 bases and J 3 bases, leaving 19 bases between the germline ends. This CDR3 contains 14 residues. CDR1 is GTSNPN and CDR2 is SVGIG in the germline V gene (reference sequence). Written as DNA, the CDR3 is TGTGCCCAATCCACGGACAGCTGGAAAGAGACCCAGTACTTC. It translates to CAQSTDSWKETQYF.

J is TRBJ2-2 and V is TRBV6-5, with unresolved D. From germline, CDR1 is MNHEY and CDR2 SVGAGI. This CDR3 has 12 residues. Trimming cost V 4 bases and J 4 bases, with 4 bases left between them. CDR3 bases: TGTGCCAGCAGTTCCCGCACCGGGGAGCTGTTTTTT. The encoded protein is CASSSRTGELFF.

V and J are TRBV19 and TRBJ1-2; TRBD1 might be the D (5 bases). Looked up from germline, CDR1 is LNHDA and CDR2 is SQIVND (reference sequence). The V end lost 2 bases, the J end lost 8 bases, and 18 bases lay between the germline ends. The CDR3 extends over 15 amino acids. CDR3 loop: CASSIRYRTTMGYTF. The CDR3 coding sequence is TGTGCCAGTAGTATAAGGTACAGGACTACCATGGGCTACACCTTC. The full variable domain, rest sourced from reference TRBV19 and TRBJ1-2, is DGGITQSPKYLFRKEGQNVTLSCEQNLNHDAMYWYRQDPGQGLRLIYYSQIVNDFQKGDIAEGYSVSREKKESFPLTVTSAQKNPTAFYLCASSIRYRTTMGYTFGSGTRLTVV.

The rearrangement joins TRBV9 to TRBJ1-4; 8 bases agree with TRBD1. With 4 bases clipped from V and 5 bases from J, the junction kept 7 bases outside the gene matches. The CDR3 sequence is 15 residues long. Germline V CDR1 and CDR2: SGDLS, YYNGEE. The chain's CDR3 is CASSPTGQANEKLFF. CDR3 DNA sequence: TGTGCCAGCAGCCCCACGGGACAGGCAAATGAAAAACTGTTTTTT.

V and J are TRBV14 and TRBJ2-1, with 7 bases matching TRBD2. The V and J ends lost 0 bases and 7 bases, in that order; junction bases with no gene match: 9. Germline CDR1 SGHDN, CDR2 FVKESK. This CDR3 has 16 residues. The CDR3 nucleotides read TGTGCCAGCAGCCAAGATTACGGACTAGGGATAAATGAGCAGTTCTTC. Encoded protein: CASSQDYGLGINEQFF.

CDR3 amino acids: CASSHLTSLTGGEQYF. For the CDR3, the DNA is TGCGCCAGCAGCCACCTTACCTCCTTAACAGGGGGCGAGCAGTACTTC. The J gene is TRBJ2-7, the V gene TRBV4-1; 8 bases align to TRBD1. This CDR3 contains 16 residues. Trimming cost V 3 bases and J 6 bases; bases outside gene matches: 13. Germline V gene lookup returns CDR1 MGHRA and CDR2 YSYEKL.

The CDR3 sequence: CASSGGDGRFNEKLFF. The CDR3 DNA sequence: TGTGCCAGCAGCGGGGGGGATGGCAGATTTAATGAAAAACTGTTTTTT. V and J are TRBV9 and TRBJ1-4; D is perhaps TRBD1 (5 bases). This CDR3 contains 16 residues. Germline values: CDR1 SGDLS, CDR2 YYNGEE. V dropped 3 bases and J dropped 4 bases, with 16 bases sitting between them.

This chain connects TRBV20-1 to TRBJ2-1; 9 nucleotides match TRBD2. CDR1 and CDR2 (germline): DFQATT, SNEGSKA (reference sequence). The CDR3 runs to 14 residues. V was clipped by 3 bases and J by 11 bases; unmatched bases: 11. The chain's CDR3 is CSASSLAGLGQQFF. The CDR3 nucleotides read TGCAGTGCTAGTAGCCTAGCGGGGTTGGGACAGCAGTTCTTC.

V usage is TRBV28 and J usage is TRBJ1-5; D uncertain. V was clipped by 6 bases and J by 0 bases, with 15 bases between them. The CDR3 has 16 residues. The germline V gene has CDR1 MDHEN and CDR2 SYDVKM. CDR3 DNA sequence: TGTGCCAGCAGGTGGGGAGCCGAGAGTAGCAATCAGCCCCAGCATTTT. Its translation is CASRWGAESSNQPQHF.

The chain has TRBV24-1 and TRBJ2-5, with 8 positions matching TRBD1. The V segment lost 4 bases and the J segment 5 bases; nucleotides outside the gene matches: 8. Looked up from germline, CDR1 is KGHDR and CDR2 is SFDVKD. The CDR3 is 15 amino acids. The chain's CDR3 is CATSDPTGEGETQYF. In nucleotides, the CDR3 is TGTGCCACCAGTGACCCGACAGGGGAAGGGGAGACCCAGTACTTC.

The chain carries TRBV7-9 and TRBJ2-1; 7 bases match TRBD1. V trimming: 5 bases; J trimming: 1 base; junction bases outside the gene matches: 2. Germline V gives CDR1 SEHNR, CDR2 FQNEAQ (reference sequence). The CDR3 is 14 amino acids. In DNA form, the CDR3 reads TGTGCCAGCAGCCCGACAGGGTCCTACAATGAGCAGTTCTTC. It codes for CASSPTGSYNEQFF. Based on the CDR3 plus reference TRBV7-9 and TRBJ2-1, the full variable domain is DTGVSQNPRHKITKRGQNVTFRCDPISEHNRLYWYRQTLGQGPEFLTYFQNEAQLEKSRLLSDRFSAERPKGSFSTLEIQRTEQGDSAMYLCASSPTGSYNEQFFGPGTRLTVL.

Concerning this clone: This same CDR3 is encoded by further DNA sequences in the sample. This chain connects TRBV10-3 to TRBJ1-1; D perhaps matches TRBD1 (5 bases). CDR1 and CDR2 (germline): ENHRY, SYGVKD. CDR3 length equals 14 residues. Trimming removed 0 bases from V and 5 bases from J, with 10 bases in between. The CDR3 is CAISESEGWTEAFF. CDR3 bases: TGTGCCATCAGTGAGTCGGAGGGGTGGACTGAAGCTTTCTTT.

The chain uses TRBV27 and TRBJ2-7; the match to TRBD2 covers 7 bases. The CDR3 is 16 amino acids. The junction had 7 bases not matched to a gene; V was cut back by 0 bases and J by 2 bases. CDR1 is MNHEY, CDR2 SMNVEV, per germline (reference sequence). The CDR3 region has the DNA TGTGCCAGCAGTTTATCGCCCGGGGCGGGAGCCTACGAGCAGTACTTC. It is translated as CASSLSPGAGAYEQYF.

V gene TRBV9 combines with J gene TRBJ2-3; 7 bases match TRBD2. This CDR3 contains 15 residues. Germline trimming cut 4 bases from V and 2 bases from J; bases unmatched to any gene: 7. The germline V gene has CDR1 SGDLS and CDR2 YYNGEE. The CDR3, as DNA: TGTGCCAGCAGCTGGGGGGGTTTCTCCACAGATACGCAGTATTTT. Its translation: CASSWGGFSTDTQYF.